This paragraph reports one T cell receptor (beta chain). This CDR3 is 16 amino acids long. Trimming at V came to 3 bases and at J to 0 bases, leaving 4 bases not matched to a gene. Germline V gives CDR1 SNHLY, CDR2 FYNNEI. This table comes from immunoSEQ multiplex PCR, and its TCRdb copy is limited to in-frame clones, with some not included. This table has around 130,000 clones, approximately 81% appearing once. The sample comes from a study of blood T cell repertoires in COVID-19. Study details: The analysed material was cDNA or gDNA that came from T cells, B-cell-depleted T cells, or PBMCs.

Sequenced: peripheral blood. The chain joins TRBV2 to TRBJ2-2, with 7 bases matching TRBD1. This receptor was identified in a man aged 55 to 69 with acute or convalescent COVID-19. CDR3 residues: CASSDPGQPNTGELFF. CDR3 sequence (DNA): TGTGCCAGCAGTGATCCGGGACAGCCGAACACCGGGGAGCTGTTTTTT.